The 27 T cell receptor beta chains below come from one sample, sequenced in a study of memory CD4+ T cells and cytomegalovirus serostatus. Libraries were prepared by immunoSEQ multiplex PCR; TCRdb keeps only in-frame clonotypes and omits some of them. The table includes tens of thousands of clones, around four fifths detected once. The sort gate was single viable CD3+CD4+CD8-CD45RO+ cells for memory CD4+ T cells. The sample consisted of memory CD4+ T cells from blood. The source of these receptors is an adult in good health and CMV-seronegative.

This chain connects TRBV19 to TRBJ1-1; no firm D call. The CDR3 is 13 residues long. Trimming cost V 3 bases and J 4 bases, with 9 bases left between them. Per the germline V gene, CDR1 is LNHDA and CDR2 is SQIVND (reference sequence). The CDR3 region is CASSIGPATEAFF. The DNA of the CDR3 is TGTGCCAGTAGTATCGGCCCAGCCACTGAAGCTTTCTTT.

The V call is TRBV30, the J call TRBJ2-5; D gene ambiguous. Germline values: CDR1 GTSNPN, CDR2 SVGIG (reference sequence). CDR3 size: 11 residues. The V end lost 6 bases, the J end lost 3 bases, and 8 bases lay between the germline ends. The CDR3 protein is CACTKKETQYF. The DNA for the CDR3 is TGTGCCTGCACCAAGAAAGAGACCCAGTACTTC.

This chain uses TRBV5-1 with TRBJ2-7; 7 bases map to TRBD2. J lost 5 bases, V lost 2 bases, and 22 bases had no gene match. The germline V gene has CDR1 SGHRS and CDR2 YFSETQ. This CDR3 is 19 amino acids long. CDR3 sequence reads: CASSFAGVFVGGNPHEQYF. CDR3 in DNA: TGCGCCAGCAGCTTCGCGGGGGTTTTCGTTGGAGGGAACCCCCACGAGCAGTACTTC.

V gene TRBV30 combines with J gene TRBJ2-2; no reliable D call. CDR1 is GTSNPN, CDR2 SVGIG, per germline (reference sequence). The CDR3 length is 14 residues. V was clipped by 1 base and J by 4 bases, with 10 bases between them. The CDR3 DNA reads TGTGCCTGGAGTGCCAGGTGGTTCACCGGGGAGCTGTTTTTT. Protein product: CAWSARWFTGELFF. The whole variable domain, filled in from reference TRBV30 and TRBJ2-2, reads SQTIHQWPATLVQPVGSPLSLECTVEGTSNPNLYWYRQAAGRGLQLLFYSVGIGQISSEVPQNLSASRPQDRQFILSSKKLLLSDSGFYLCAWSARWFTGELFFGEGSRLTVL.

CDR3 sequence reads: CATSRGLRETQYF. DNA for the CDR3: TGTGCCACCAGCAGAGGCTTAAGGGAGACCCAGTACTTC. This chain uses TRBV15 with TRBJ2-5; D is unclear. Deletions cut 1 base from V and 5 bases from J, with 8 bases between. This CDR3 region has 13 residues. CDR1 and CDR2 from the germline V gene are LNHNV and YYDKDF (reference sequence).

CDR3 loop: CASRDRGRRNTIYF. The CDR3, as DNA: TGTGCCAGCAGGGACAGGGGAAGAAGGAACACCATATATTTT. This sequence joins TRBV2 and TRBJ1-3; 9 bases line up with TRBD1. The CDR3 is 14 residues long. Germline trimming cut 6 bases from V and 7 bases from J; bases unmatched to any gene: 7. Germline V CDR1 and CDR2: SNHLY, FYNNEI. Full variable domain (missing parts from reference TRBV2 and TRBJ1-3): EPEVTQTPSHQVTQMGQEVILRCVPISNHLYFYWYRQILGQKVEFLVSFYNNEISEKSEIFDDQFSVERPDGSNFTLKIRSTKLEDSAMYFCASRDRGRRNTIYFGEGSWLTVV.

The chain is built from TRBV5-1 and TRBJ2-5, with 9 positions matching TRBD1. The CDR3 contains 17 residues. Germline V gives CDR1 SGHRS, CDR2 YFSETQ. V lost 2 bases and J lost 2; bases outside the gene matches: 10. The CDR3 DNA follows: TGCGCCAGCAGCTTATCCGGGACAGGGTCCTCGCAAGAGACCCAGTACTTC. This codes for CASSLSGTGSSQETQYF.

The gene calls are TRBV10-3 and TRBJ2-1; possible D gene TRBD2, 5 bases. This CDR3 has 16 amino acids. The V end lost 6 bases, the J end lost 4 bases, and 19 bases lay between the germline ends. Germline V gene lookup returns CDR1 ENHRY and CDR2 SYGVKD. The CDR3 DNA follows: TGTGCCATCAGCAAAACAACTTTGGGAGTTTACAATGAGCAGTTCTTC. Translated, it gives CAISKTTLGVYNEQFF.

This clone has a single count. The chain recombines TRBV7-9 with TRBJ1-3; D gene uncertain. The CDR3 loop spans 14 amino acids. V was cut by 4 bases and J by 4 bases, with 11 bases left in between. The germline gives CDR1 SEHNR, CDR2 FQNEAQ (reference sequence). Here the CDR3 reads CASSSISRGNTIYF. The CDR3 DNA is TGTGCCAGCAGCTCAATCTCCCGAGGAAACACCATATATTTT.

The chain joins TRBV7-2 to TRBJ1-2; 9 nucleotides align to TRBD1. The CDR3 sequence is 15 residues long. Trimming removed 3 bases from V and 6 bases from J; junction bases left unmatched: 8. Germline values: CDR1 SGHTA, CDR2 FQGNSA. The CDR3 region is CASSFRDRDSNGYTF. CDR3 coding DNA: TGTGCCAGCAGCTTCCGGGACAGGGATTCGAATGGCTACACCTTC.

This chain uses TRBV19 with TRBJ2-7; TRBD2 might be the D (6 bases). Germline CDR1 reads LNHDA; CDR2 reads SQIVND (reference sequence). The CDR3 consists of 14 residues. V was shortened by 8 bases and J by 3 bases, with 17 bases between the two germline ends. The DNA of the CDR3 is TGTGCCAGTTCCGAGAGGGGACTTAACTACGAGCAGTACTTC. Amino acid sequence: CASSERGLNYEQYF.

Within the sample, this clone is medium-sized. The chain couples TRBV6-5 to TRBJ1-5; 7 bases align to TRBD1. CDR1 and CDR2 (germline): MNHEY, SVGAGI. The CDR3 consists of 14 residues. V shed 6 bases, J shed 3 bases, and the junction held 5 bases outside the gene matches. For the CDR3, the DNA is TGTGCCAGCAGAGAGACAGGGCCCAATCAGCCCCAGCATTTT. It translates to CASRETGPNQPQHF.

This clone was counted between two and nine times. This chain uses TRBV5-6 with TRBJ1-1, with D maybe TRBD1 (5 bases). There are 14 residues in the CDR3. Between the trimmed V and J ends, which lost 5 bases and 0 bases, there was a span of 11 bases. Germline V gene lookup returns CDR1 SGHDT and CDR2 YYEEEE. The CDR3 coding sequence is TGTGCCAGCAGGCTGGGGGTCCTGAACACTGAAGCTTTCTTT. Amino acids: CASRLGVLNTEAFF.

The chain is built from TRBV9 and TRBJ2-3; a weak D match, TRBD2 (5 bases). CDR3 length: 15 residues. Germline loops: CDR1 SGDLS, CDR2 YYNGEE. Trimming stripped 0 bases from V and 3 bases from J, with 11 bases between. CDR3 loop: CASSVAGVVTDTQYF. The CDR3 nucleotides are TGTGCCAGCAGCGTAGCCGGGGTTGTGACAGATACGCAGTATTTT.

The chain is built from TRBV19 and TRBJ1-1, with unresolved D. The V and J ends lost 7 bases and 3 bases respectively, with 15 bases between them. The germline V gene has CDR1 LNHDA and CDR2 SQIVND (reference sequence). CDR3 size: 14 residues. For the CDR3, the DNA is TGTGCCAGTAATCATTACCCCCCTTACACTGAAGCTTTCTTT. Encoded protein: CASNHYPPYTEAFF.

The chain joins TRBV7-9 to TRBJ2-2, with a tentative D call TRBD2 (6 bases). Trimming removed 5 bases from V and 7 bases from J, with 23 bases in between. Germline V gene lookup returns CDR1 SEHNR and CDR2 FQNEAQ (reference sequence). This CDR3 comprises 17 residues. The CDR3: CASSHPVRDSSVGELFF. CDR3 DNA sequence: TGTGCCAGCAGCCACCCCGTCCGGGACTCTAGCGTCGGGGAGCTGTTTTTT.

V gene TRBV30 combines with J gene TRBJ2-7, with D tentatively TRBD2 (5 bases). Per the germline V gene, CDR1 is GTSNPN and CDR2 is SVGIG (reference sequence). V was trimmed by 3 bases and J by 3 bases, leaving 6 bases between them. This CDR3 is 11 amino acids long. CDR3 loop: CAWRRDYEQYF. The CDR3, as DNA: TGTGCCTGGAGGAGGGACTACGAGCAGTACTTC.

The chain is built from TRBV11-2 and TRBJ2-2, with D perhaps matching TRBD1 (6 bases). Germline-derived CDR1 and CDR2 are SGHAT and FQNNGV. The CDR3 contains 14 residues. Trimming removed 0 bases from V and 7 bases from J, with 9 bases in between. The CDR3 region is CASSLDRGGGELFF. CDR3 in DNA: TGTGCCAGCAGCTTAGACAGGGGTGGCGGGGAGCTGTTTTTT. Full variable domain (remainder filled in from reference TRBV11-2 and TRBJ2-2): EAGVAQSPRYKIIEKRQSVAFWCNPISGHATLYWYQQILGQGPKLLIQFQNNGVVDDSQLPKDRFSAERLKGVDSTLKIQPAKLEDSAVYLCASSLDRGGGELFFGEGSRLTVL.

This chain uses TRBV6-4 with TRBJ2-5; D is undetermined. Between the trimmed V and J ends, which lost 4 bases and 2 bases, there was a span of 5 bases. The germline gives CDR1 MRHNA, CDR2 SNTAGT. This CDR3 region has 12 residues. In DNA, the CDR3 is TGTGCCAGCAGTGGTAGTCAAGAGACCCAGTACTTC. As protein: CASSGSQETQYF.

The genes are TRBV6-5 and TRBJ2-7; 9 nucleotides agree with TRBD1. The CDR3 is 15 amino acids. V trimming: 0 bases; J trimming: 6 bases; junction bases outside the gene matches: 6. CDR1 MNHEY and CDR2 SVGAGI come from the germline V gene. CDR3 residues: CASSYSGQGIAEQYF. The CDR3, as DNA: TGTGCCAGCAGTTACTCCGGACAGGGGATCGCCGAGCAGTACTTC.

V and J are TRBV7-2 and TRBJ1-6, with TRBD1 matching 10 bases. Per the germline V gene, CDR1 is SGHTA and CDR2 is FQGNSA. Losses at the gene ends were 5 bases for V and 7 bases for J; bases not matched to a gene: 5. There are 15 residues in the CDR3. The DNA for the CDR3 is TGTGCCAGCAGCATAAGACAGGGGGCCAATTCACCCCTCCACTTT. It codes for CASSIRQGANSPLHF.

The chain uses TRBV7-2 and TRBJ2-3; 15 bases match TRBD2. The CDR3 is 18 amino acids. V shed 6 bases, J shed 0 bases, and the junction held 7 bases outside the gene matches. Germline V gene lookup returns CDR1 SGHTA and CDR2 FQGNSA. The CDR3 spells CASRFPGLAGGSTDTQYF. The CDR3 nucleotides read TGTGCCAGCAGATTTCCGGGACTAGCGGGGGGTAGCACAGATACGCAGTATTTT.

The chain's CDR3 is CASSQDGEQYF. The CDR3 DNA reads as TGCGCCAGCAGCCAAGATGGTGAGCAGTACTTC. The V gene is TRBV4-1, the J gene TRBJ2-7; D remains ambiguous. Trimming pared 0 bases from V and 7 bases from J, leaving 4 bases between. CDR3 length equals 11 residues. CDR1 and CDR2 (germline): MGHRA, YSYEKL.

The chain links TRBV9 to TRBJ2-2; D uncertain. V lost 2 bases to trimming and J lost 1 base, with 6 bases between them. This CDR3 is 14 amino acids long. Germline assignment: CDR1 SGDLS and CDR2 YYNGEE. The CDR3 region has the DNA TGTGCCAGCAGCGTGGGGAAGAACACCGGGGAGCTGTTTTTT. Residues: CASSVGKNTGELFF.

The V and J genes are TRBV6-5 and TRBJ1-3; tentatively, D is TRBD1 (6 bases). Germline loops: CDR1 MNHEY, CDR2 SVGAGI. The germline V and J ends were trimmed by 7 bases and 4 bases, with 14 bases remaining between them. The CDR3 covers 14 residues. The CDR3 sequence: CASKLQGSGNTIYF. The CDR3 DNA reads TGTGCCAGCAAACTACAGGGTTCAGGAAACACCATATATTTT.

About this clone itself: A junction end diverges from the germline sequence, so it may reflect a read error. The genes are TRBV2 and TRBJ2-1; 8 bases match TRBD2. Germline lookup yields CDR1 SNHLY and CDR2 FYNNEI. The CDR3 runs to 14 residues. The CDR3 loop is CASSEGLTSGGRIF. CDR3 sequence (DNA): TGTGCCAGCAGTGAAGGACTAACGAGCGGGGGACGGATCTTC. Full variable domain (rest looked up from reference TRBV2 and TRBJ2-1): EPEVTQTPSHQVTQMGQEVILRCVPISNHLYFYWYRQILGQKVEFLVSFYNNEISEKSEIFDDQFSVERPDGSNFTLKIRSTKLEDSAMYFCASSEGLTSGGRIFGPGTRLTVL.

V gene TRBV6-5 combines with J gene TRBJ1-1, with 8 bases aligning to TRBD1. The CDR3 sequence is 14 residues long. Germline V gene sequence: CDR1 MNHEY, CDR2 SVGAGI. The junction had 4 bases not matched to a gene; V was cut back by 2 bases and J by 5 bases. CDR3 amino acids: CASSYQGARTEAFF. The DNA for the CDR3 is TGTGCCAGCAGTTACCAGGGGGCGCGGACTGAAGCTTTCTTT.